The 13 T cell receptor beta chains presented below share a single source sample, sequenced in a study of tumor and adjacent non-tumor tissue in lung cancer. TCRbeta libraries were built with three rounds of nested PCR, modified from ARM-PCR. TCRdb re-called the multiplex PCR reads through MiXCR, storing one row per CDR3 protein. This table has tens of thousands of distinct CDR3 sequences, roughly three fifths appearing once. No cell sorting was done before RNA was extracted from the tissue. The normal lung tissue was taken more than 3 cm from the tumor edge. The specimen was distant non-tumor lung tissue. The receptors originated from a woman aged 40 to 55 with non-small cell lung cancer.

The chain carries TRBV5-1 and TRBJ2-1; 11 nucleotides align to TRBD2. The CDR3 runs to 15 residues. The V and J ends lost 4 bases and 11 bases, in that order; junction bases with no gene match: 11. Germline V gene lookup returns CDR1 SGHRS and CDR2 YFSETQ. The CDR3 DNA reads TGCGCCAGCAGCCCTACTAGCGGGGGAACTTACAAGCAGTTCTTC. The encoded protein is CASSPTSGGTYKQFF.

This clonotype was seen at least ten times. The chain links TRBV10-2 to TRBJ2-1; 7 bases map to TRBD2. Germline lookup yields CDR1 WSHSY and CDR2 SAAADI. The CDR3 contains 13 residues. J was trimmed by 13 bases and V by 7 bases; bases with no gene match: 13. CDR3 DNA: TGCGCCAGCAACAACCAAGGGGTGGGACTACAGTTCTTC. Protein product: CASNNQGVGLQFF.

In regard to this clonotype: One end of the junction does not line up with germline, which may come from a read error. The CDR3 reads CTSRPQGTGELFF. CDR3 DNA sequence: TGTACCAGCAGACCGCAAGGGACCGGGGAGCTGTTTTTT. V gene TRBV28 combines with J gene TRBJ2-2; unclear D gene. CDR3 length: 13 residues. Per germline, CDR1 MDHEN and CDR2 SYDVKM.

Concerning this clonotype: At one end, the junction sequence differs from germline, possibly due to a read error. The chain joins TRBV29-1 to TRBJ2-1, with D perhaps TRBD2 (6 bases). CDR3 size: 17 residues. From germline, CDR1 is SQVTM and CDR2 ANQGSEA. This CDR3 is CTVELTPRQGGRNEQFF. As DNA, the CDR3 is TGCACCGTTGAACTAACCCCCCGCCAGGGAGGTAGAAATGAGCAGTTCTTC.

With regard to this clonotype: One junction end does not reproduce the germline sequence, and a read error may be involved. The chain couples TRBV11-2 to TRBJ2-3; no definite D call. This CDR3 contains 14 residues. CDR1 and CDR2 from the germline V gene are SGHAT and FQNNGV. The CDR3 DNA is TGTGCCAGCAGCCCTATGAGCGCGGCAGATACGCGGTATTTT. Amino acid sequence: CASSPMSAADTRYF.

By share, this clonotype ranks as medium-sized. The chain carries TRBV11-2 and TRBJ2-1; D uncertain. V shed 0 bases and J shed 9 bases, with 9 bases lying between them. Germline V CDR1 and CDR2: SGHAT, FQNNGV. This CDR3 contains 13 residues. The CDR3 region is CASSLEGASEQFF. The CDR3 DNA is TGTGCCAGCAGCTTAGAGGGCGCAAGTGAGCAGTTCTTC.

The rearrangement links TRBV29-1 to TRBJ2-5, with a possible D match to TRBD1 (5 bases). Germline lookup yields CDR1 SQVTM and CDR2 ANQGSEA. The ends were cut back, 1 base at V and 1 base at J, with 13 bases in the middle. The CDR3 is 15 residues long. The CDR3 DNA reads TGCAGCGTTGAAGGTGGGAAGGGGTTCCAAGAGACCCAGTACTTC. Amino acids: CSVEGGKGFQETQYF.

This clonotype was picked up many times. This sequence joins TRBV20-1 and TRBJ1-5; D might be TRBD1 (6 bases). V was trimmed by 6 bases and J by 0 bases, leaving 9 bases between them. The CDR3 sequence is 13 residues long. Germline V gives CDR1 DFQATT, CDR2 SNEGSKA (reference sequence). Written as DNA, the CDR3 is TGCAGTGCGGCAGGGGATAGCAATCAGCCCCAGCATTTT. Translated, it gives CSAAGDSNQPQHF.

This clonotype was found many times. CDR3: CASSPGLIGMGVQETQYF. CDR3 DNA sequence: TGTGCCAGCAGTCCGGGACTTATCGGCATGGGGGTCCAAGAGACCCAGTACTTC. This chain links TRBV6-1 with TRBJ2-5, with a tentative D call TRBD2 (6 bases). Trimming left V 5 bases short and J 1 base short, with 23 bases between. CDR3 length: 18 amino acids. Germline V gene sequence: CDR1 MNHNS, CDR2 SASEGT.

Worth noting for this clonotype: A much more abundant neighbour one base away suggests this may be a read error. This chain connects TRBV7-9 to TRBJ2-2, with a tentative D call TRBD1 (5 bases). Germline V gene lookup returns CDR1 SEHNR and CDR2 FQNEAQ (reference sequence). This CDR3 has 16 residues. The ends were cut back, 5 bases at V and 7 bases at J, with 20 bases in the middle. CDR3 DNA: TGTGCCAGCAGCGTCCCGGACATGGTGCCCGGCGGGGAGCTGTTTTTT. It specifies CASSVPDMVPGGELFF.

In regard to this clonotype: Likely a read error: the CDR3 ends without its conserved phenylalanine or tryptophan. It is unclear where the CDR3 begins or ends on the DNA, so no DNA is shown, and the CDR3 is as TCRdb lists it. This chain links TRBV11-3 with TRBJ2-1; the D call in the table, TRBD2, was not verified against the DNA. The CDR3 spans 17 amino acids, including both terminal residues. Germline CDR1 and CDR2: SGHNT and YENEEA. The CDR3 spells CASSHGRLVAGSNEHFL.

By share, this clonotype ranks as medium-sized. The chain combines TRBV29-1 with TRBJ1-2; D not resolved. CDR1 is SQVTM, CDR2 ANQGSEA, per germline. The V end lost 4 bases, the J end lost 4 bases, and 10 bases lay between the germline ends. The CDR3 spans 12 residues. The CDR3 region is CSVVEGSYGYTF. The CDR3 coding sequence is TGCAGCGTTGTTGAGGGAAGCTATGGCTACACCTTC.

Worth noting for this clonotype: A read error is possible here, since a much larger clone lies one base away. As DNA, the CDR3 is TGTGCCAGCAGTTACGGGACAGGGGGCACTGAAGTTTTCTTT. Translated, it gives CASSYGTGGTEVFF. The rearrangement uses TRBV6-2 or TRBV6-3 and TRBJ1-1; TRBD1 aligns across 12 bases. The germline gives CDR1 MNHEY, CDR2 SVGEGT. This CDR3 contains 14 residues.